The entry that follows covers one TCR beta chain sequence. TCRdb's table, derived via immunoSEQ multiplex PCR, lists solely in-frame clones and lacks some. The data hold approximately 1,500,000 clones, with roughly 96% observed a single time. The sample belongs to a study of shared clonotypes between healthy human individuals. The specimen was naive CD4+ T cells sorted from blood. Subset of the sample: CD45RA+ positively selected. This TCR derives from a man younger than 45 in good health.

As DNA, the CDR3 is TGTGCCATCGGGGGACAGGGAAGTGAAAAACTGTTTTTT. This codes for CAIGGQGSEKLFF. This chain joins TRBV10-3 and TRBJ1-4, with TRBD1 identical over 9 bases. The germline CDR1 and CDR2 sequences are ENHRY and SYGVKD. With V trimmed by 8 bases and J by 7 bases, 5 bases remained unmatched. CDR3 length: 13 amino acids.